This passage covers 10 T cell receptor beta chains from one sample sequenced in a study of cytomegalovirus exposure and HLA in healthy donors. PCR was performed using 60 Vbeta and 13 Jbeta primers. The table came from immunoSEQ multiplex PCR; TCRdb's copy has only in-frame clones and leaves some out. Recorded here are tens of thousands of clones; the top ten clones represent 1.3% to 1.5%. Sequences were obtained from PBMCs. Receptor source: a woman aged 60-75 years in good health and CMV-seronegative.

This chain connects TRBV10-3 to TRBJ2-7; 8 bases map to TRBD2. V shed 5 bases, J shed 5 bases, and the junction held 14 bases outside the gene matches. Germline lookup yields CDR1 ENHRY and CDR2 SYGVKD. The CDR3 extends over 16 amino acids. The CDR3 DNA reads TGTGCCATCAGTCCCCCCCGGGGGGGGGCGGCCAACGAGCAGTACTTC. Translation gives CAISPPRGGAANEQYF.

CDR3 region: CASSLGELREQYF. In nucleotides, the CDR3 is TGTGCCAGCAGCTTGGGGGAGCTCCGCGAGCAGTACTTC. V is TRBV5-8 and J is TRBJ2-7; perhaps TRBD2 as D (5 bases). CDR1 is SGHTS and CDR2 is YDEGEE in the germline V gene. The CDR3 is 13 residues long. V dropped 0 bases and J dropped 6 bases, with 10 bases sitting between them.

This chain connects TRBV4-2 to TRBJ1-1, with a tentative D call TRBD1 (5 bases). From germline, CDR1 is LGHNA and CDR2 YNFKEQ. The CDR3 has 14 amino acids. V was shortened by 0 bases and J by 7 bases, with 12 bases between the two germline ends. CDR3 nucleotides: TGTGCCAGCAGCCAAGATAGGGGAAGTAGTGAAGCTTTCTTT. Its translation: CASSQDRGSSEAFF.

The chain combines TRBV2 with TRBJ1-4; TRBD1 agrees at 8 bases. CDR1 is SNHLY and CDR2 is FYNNEI in the germline V gene. This CDR3 spans 15 amino acids. The V gene end was trimmed by 6 bases and the J gene end by 2 bases; junction bases not matched to a gene: 5. The CDR3 is CASRQQGGTNEKLFF. Written as DNA, the CDR3 is TGTGCCAGCAGACAACAGGGGGGGACTAATGAAAAACTGTTTTTT.

The chain uses TRBV7-3 and TRBJ2-7; 7 bases line up with TRBD2. The CDR3 covers 14 residues. The ends lost 2 bases at V and 0 bases at J; junction bases unmatched: 1. The germline V gene has CDR1 SGHTA and CDR2 FQGTGA. The CDR3 DNA follows: TGTGCCAGCAGCTTAGGGACTACCTCCTACGAGCAGTACTTC. It codes for CASSLGTTSYEQYF.

The V and J genes are TRBV6-5 and TRBJ1-3, with D possibly matching TRBD1 (5 bases). V lost 2 bases and J lost 1, with 9 bases in between. Germline lookup yields CDR1 MNHEY and CDR2 SVGAGI. The CDR3 spans 15 residues. CDR3 sequence: CASSYRGGSGNTIYF. Written as DNA, the CDR3 is TGTGCCAGCAGTTACCGGGGGGGTTCTGGAAACACCATATATTTT.

The chain joins TRBV18 to TRBJ2-5, with TRBD1 matching over 7 bases. The V segment lost 4 bases and the J segment 0 bases; nucleotides outside the gene matches: 14. In germline, CDR1 is KGHSH, CDR2 LQKENI. The CDR3 consists of 18 residues. CDR3: CASSRVDRAILNQETQYF. The CDR3 region has the DNA TGTGCCAGCTCACGAGTTGACAGGGCGATTCTCAACCAAGAGACCCAGTACTTC. Full variable domain (remainder filled in from reference TRBV18 and TRBJ2-5): NAGVMQNPRHLVRRRGQEARLRCSPMKGHSHVYWYRQLPEEGLKFMVYLQKENIIDESGMPKERFSAEFPKEGPSILRIQQVVRGDSAAYFCASSRVDRAILNQETQYFGPGTRLLVL.

The chain links TRBV7-2 to TRBJ1-2; no clear D. CDR3 length: 14 residues. V dropped 4 bases and J dropped 4 bases, with 13 bases sitting between them. The germline V gene has CDR1 SGHTA and CDR2 FQGNSA. The CDR3 DNA sequence: TGTGCCAGCAGCTCAGCCGCGTTAATCTATGGCTACACCTTC. Protein product: CASSSAALIYGYTF.

The V and J genes are TRBV5-1 and TRBJ1-5; 8 bases agree with TRBD1. CDR3 size: 15 residues. Germline assignment: CDR1 SGHRS and CDR2 YFSETQ. V shed 0 bases and J 6 bases; nucleotides not matched to a gene: 5. Here the CDR3 reads CASSLEGQGTQPQHF. The CDR3 nucleotides read TGCGCCAGCAGCTTGGAAGGACAGGGTACTCAGCCCCAGCATTTT. The entire variable domain, with the rest obtained from reference TRBV5-1 and TRBJ1-5, is as follows: KAGVTQTPRYLIKTRGQQVTLSCSPISGHRSVSWYQQTPGQGLQFLFEYFSETQRNKGNFPGRFSGRQFSNSRSEMNVSTLELGDSALYLCASSLEGQGTQPQHFGDGTRLSIL.

The chain joins TRBV28 to TRBJ2-1; a possible D gene is TRBD2 (6 bases). The V end lost 6 bases, the J end lost 14 bases, and 17 bases lay between the germline ends. CDR3 length: 12 residues. Germline CDR1 reads MDHEN; CDR2 reads SYDVKM. The CDR3 loop reads CASRVRDRGKFF. Here the CDR3 DNA reads TGTGCCAGCAGAGTGAGGGACCGGGGGAAGTTCTTC.